This TCR beta chain was captured in a study of memory CD4+ T cells and cytomegalovirus serostatus. Germline lookup yields CDR1 SGDLS and CDR2 YYNGEE. J gave up 5 bases and V 3 bases, and 13 bases lay outside the gene matches. The CDR3 runs to 17 residues. This clone was counted once. Libraries were prepared by immunoSEQ multiplex PCR; TCRdb keeps only in-frame clonotypes and omits some of them. This sample has nearly 50,000 clones; over 75% occur once, and the top ten carry 0.75% to 0.9%. The sort gate was single viable CD3+CD4+CD8-CD45RO+ cells for memory CD4+ T cells. The specimen sequenced was memory CD4+ T cells from blood. This sequence was found in an adult in good health and CMV-seronegative. The chain employs TRBV9 and TRBJ2-1; 8 bases are a match to TRBD2. The CDR3 loop reads CASSETIAGLDNNEQFF. The DNA of the CDR3 is TGTGCCAGCAGCGAGACGATAGCGGGACTAGATAACAATGAGCAGTTCTTC. Full variable domain (rest looked up from reference TRBV9 and TRBJ2-1): DSGVTQTPKHLITATGQRVTLRCSPRSGDLSVYWYQQSLDQGLQFLIQYYNGEERAKGNILERFSAQQFPDLHSELNLSSLELGDSALYFCASSETIAGLDNNEQFFGPGTRLTVL.